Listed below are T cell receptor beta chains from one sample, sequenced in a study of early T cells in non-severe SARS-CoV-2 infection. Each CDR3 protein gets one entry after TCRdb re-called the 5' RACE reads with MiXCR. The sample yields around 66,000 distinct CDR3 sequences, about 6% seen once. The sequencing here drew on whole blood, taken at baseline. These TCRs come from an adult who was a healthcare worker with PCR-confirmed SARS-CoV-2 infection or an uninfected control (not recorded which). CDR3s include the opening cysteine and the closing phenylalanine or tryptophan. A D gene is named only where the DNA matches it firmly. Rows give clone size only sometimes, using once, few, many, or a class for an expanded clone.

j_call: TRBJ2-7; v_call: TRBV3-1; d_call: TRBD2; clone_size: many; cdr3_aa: CASSPSPSRAGGGEYEQYF; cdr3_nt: TGTGCCAGCAGCCCCTCGCCCTCCAGAGCGGGAGGGGGGGAATACGAGCAGTACTTC
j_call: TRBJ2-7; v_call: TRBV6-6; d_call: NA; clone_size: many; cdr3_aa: CASSYSEGAYEQYF; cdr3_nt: TGTGCCAGCAGTTACTCCGAGGGGGCCTACGAGCAGTACTTC
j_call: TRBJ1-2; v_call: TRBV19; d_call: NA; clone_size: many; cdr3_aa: CASSTRDGYGYTF; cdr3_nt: TGTGCCAGTAGTACCCGGGACGGCTATGGCTACACCTTC
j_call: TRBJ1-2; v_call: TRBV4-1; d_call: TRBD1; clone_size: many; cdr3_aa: CASSQDTGAGYTF; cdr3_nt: TGCGCCAGCAGCCAAGATACAGGGGCTGGCTACACCTTC
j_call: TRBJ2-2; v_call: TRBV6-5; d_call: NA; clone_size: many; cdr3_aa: CASSLQGFRGGELFF; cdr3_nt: TGTGCCAGCAGCCTACAGGGATTTAGGGGCGGGGAGCTGTTTTTT
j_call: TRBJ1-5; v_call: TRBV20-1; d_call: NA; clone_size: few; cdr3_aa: CSATPWRAGVVHQPQHF; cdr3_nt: TGCAGTGCTACCCCTTGGAGGGCAGGGGTTGTCCATCAGCCCCAGCATTTT
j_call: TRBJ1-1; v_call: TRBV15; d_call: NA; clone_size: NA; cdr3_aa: CATSRDDNTEAFF; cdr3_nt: TGTGCCACCAGCAGAGATGACAACACTGAAGCTTTCTTT
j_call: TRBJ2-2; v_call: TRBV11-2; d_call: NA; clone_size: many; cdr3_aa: CASSPRVAANTGELFF; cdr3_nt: TGTGCCAGCAGCCCCAGGGTAGCGGCGAACACCGGGGAGCTGTTTTTT
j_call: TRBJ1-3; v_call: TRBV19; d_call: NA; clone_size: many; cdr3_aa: CASISGPSGNTIYF; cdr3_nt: TGTGCCAGTATTTCAGGGCCCTCTGGAAACACCATATATTTT
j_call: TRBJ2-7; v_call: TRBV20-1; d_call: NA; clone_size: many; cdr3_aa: CSARDYQGTYEQYF; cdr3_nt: TGCAGTGCTAGAGATTATCAGGGAACCTACGAGCAGTACTTC
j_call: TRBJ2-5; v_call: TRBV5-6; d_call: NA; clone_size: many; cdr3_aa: CASSLAAAQETQYF; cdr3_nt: TGTGCCAGCAGCTTGGCGGCGGCGCAAGAGACCCAGTACTTC
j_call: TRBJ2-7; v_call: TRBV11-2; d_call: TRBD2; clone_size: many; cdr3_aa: CASSLVAGSYEQYF; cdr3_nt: TGTGCCAGCAGCTTAGTAGCGGGCTCCTACGAGCAGTACTTC
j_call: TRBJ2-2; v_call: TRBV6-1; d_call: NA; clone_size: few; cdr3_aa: CASRGSTGELFF; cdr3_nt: TGTGCCAGCAGAGGGTCCACCGGGGAGCTGTTTTTT
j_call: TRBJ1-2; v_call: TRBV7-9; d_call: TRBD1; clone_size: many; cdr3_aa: CASSFRDSPNYGYTF; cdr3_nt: TGTGCCAGCAGCTTCCGGGACAGCCCCAACTATGGCTACACCTTC
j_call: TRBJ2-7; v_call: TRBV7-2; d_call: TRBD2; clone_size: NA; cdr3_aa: CASSPRAGGPYEQYF; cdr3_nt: TGTGCCAGCAGCCCGAGAGCGGGAGGGCCCTACGAGCAGTACTTC